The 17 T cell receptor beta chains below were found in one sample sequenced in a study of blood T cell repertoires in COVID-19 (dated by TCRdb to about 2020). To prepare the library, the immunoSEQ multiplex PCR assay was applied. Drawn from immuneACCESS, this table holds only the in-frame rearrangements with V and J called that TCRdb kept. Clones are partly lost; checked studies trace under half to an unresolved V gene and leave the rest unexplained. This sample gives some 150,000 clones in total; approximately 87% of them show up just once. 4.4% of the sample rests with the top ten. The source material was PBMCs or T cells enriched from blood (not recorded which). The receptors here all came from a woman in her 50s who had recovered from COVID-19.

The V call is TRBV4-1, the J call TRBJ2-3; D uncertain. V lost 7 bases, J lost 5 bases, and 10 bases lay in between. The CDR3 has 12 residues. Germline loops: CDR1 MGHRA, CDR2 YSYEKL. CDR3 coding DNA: TGCGCCAGCAACTCCTTCGGAGATACGCAGTATTTT. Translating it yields CASNSFGDTQYF.

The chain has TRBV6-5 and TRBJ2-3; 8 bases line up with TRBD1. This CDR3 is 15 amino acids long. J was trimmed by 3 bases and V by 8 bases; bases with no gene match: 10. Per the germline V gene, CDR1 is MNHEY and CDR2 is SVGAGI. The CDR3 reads CASLNGQGATDTQYF. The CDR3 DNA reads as TGTGCCAGCCTTAACGGGCAGGGGGCGACAGATACGCAGTATTTT.

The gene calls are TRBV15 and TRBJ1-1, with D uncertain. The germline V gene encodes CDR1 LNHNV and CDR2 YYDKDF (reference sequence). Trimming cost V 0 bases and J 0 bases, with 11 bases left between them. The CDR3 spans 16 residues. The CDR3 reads CATSRERAGLNTEAFF. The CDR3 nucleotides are TGTGCCACCAGCAGAGAGAGGGCAGGACTGAACACTGAAGCTTTCTTT.

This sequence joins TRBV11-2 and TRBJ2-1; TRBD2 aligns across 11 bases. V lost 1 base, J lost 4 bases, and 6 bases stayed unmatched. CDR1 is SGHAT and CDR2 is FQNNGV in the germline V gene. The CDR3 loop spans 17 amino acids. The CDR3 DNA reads TGTGCCAGCAGCTTAGCCCGGTTAGCGGGAGGGTACAATGAGCAGTTCTTC. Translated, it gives CASSLARLAGGYNEQFF.

In DNA form, the CDR3 reads TGTGCCAGCAGGCTACTCCGGGACAGCCTCTACGAGCAGTACGTC. This gives the protein CASRLLRDSLYEQYV. The chain couples TRBV2 to TRBJ2-7; 7 bases are a match to TRBD1. Trimming removed 6 bases from V and 3 bases from J; junction bases left unmatched: 11. Germline-derived CDR1 and CDR2 are SNHLY and FYNNEI. This CDR3 has 15 amino acids.

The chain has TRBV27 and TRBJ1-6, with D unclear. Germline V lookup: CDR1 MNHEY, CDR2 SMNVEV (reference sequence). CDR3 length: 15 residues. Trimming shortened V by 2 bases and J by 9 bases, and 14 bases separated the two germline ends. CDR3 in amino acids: CASSLLYLGGSPLHF. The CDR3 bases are TGTGCCAGCAGTTTACTTTACCTAGGAGGTTCACCCCTCCACTTT.

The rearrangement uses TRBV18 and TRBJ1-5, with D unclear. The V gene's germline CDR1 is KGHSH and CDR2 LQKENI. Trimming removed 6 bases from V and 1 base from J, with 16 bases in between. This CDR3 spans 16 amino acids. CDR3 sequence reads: CASSPGEGRSNQPQHF. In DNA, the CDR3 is TGTGCCAGCTCCCCCGGGGAAGGGAGAAGCAATCAGCCCCAGCATTTT.

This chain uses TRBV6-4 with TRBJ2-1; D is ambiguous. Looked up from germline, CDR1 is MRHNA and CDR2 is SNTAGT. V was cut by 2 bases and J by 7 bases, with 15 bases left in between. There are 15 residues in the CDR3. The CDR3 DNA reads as TGTGCCAGCAGTGACGGCGCTAGGTCGGTAAATGAGCAGTTCTTC. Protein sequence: CASSDGARSVNEQFF.

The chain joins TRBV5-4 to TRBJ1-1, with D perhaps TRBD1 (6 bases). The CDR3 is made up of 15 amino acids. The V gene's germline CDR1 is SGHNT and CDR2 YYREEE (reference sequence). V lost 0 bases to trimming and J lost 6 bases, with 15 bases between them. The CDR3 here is CASSLEIGGGAEAFF. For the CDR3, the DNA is TGTGCCAGCAGCTTGGAGATCGGAGGGGGGGCTGAAGCTTTCTTT.

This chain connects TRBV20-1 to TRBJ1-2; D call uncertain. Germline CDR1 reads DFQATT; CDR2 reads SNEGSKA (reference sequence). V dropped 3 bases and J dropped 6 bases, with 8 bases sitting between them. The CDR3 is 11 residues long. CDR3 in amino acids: CSASVPNGYTF. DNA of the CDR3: TGCAGTGCTAGTGTCCCCAATGGCTACACCTTC.

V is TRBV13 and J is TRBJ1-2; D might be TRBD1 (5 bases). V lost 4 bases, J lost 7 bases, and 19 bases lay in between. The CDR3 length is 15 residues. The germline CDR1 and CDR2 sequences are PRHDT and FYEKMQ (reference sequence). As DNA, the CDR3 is TGTGCCAGCAGCTCCAACCTGGAGGGGTCGGGTGGCTACACCTTC. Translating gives CASSSNLEGSGGYTF.

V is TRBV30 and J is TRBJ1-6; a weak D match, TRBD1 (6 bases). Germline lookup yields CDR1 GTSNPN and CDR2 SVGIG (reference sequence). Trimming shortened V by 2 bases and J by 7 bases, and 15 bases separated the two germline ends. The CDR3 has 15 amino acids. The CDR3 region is CAWSPDGTSNSPLHF. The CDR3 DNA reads TGTGCCTGGAGTCCCGATGGGACAAGCAATTCACCCCTCCACTTT.

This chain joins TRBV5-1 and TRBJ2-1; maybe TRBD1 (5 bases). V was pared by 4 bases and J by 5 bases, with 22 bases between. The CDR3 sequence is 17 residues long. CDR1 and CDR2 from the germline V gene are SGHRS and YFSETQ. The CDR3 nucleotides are TGCGCCAGCAGCCGGCGTTCTGGGGCCTCTCCGGACAATGAGCAGTTCTTC. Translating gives CASSRRSGASPDNEQFF.

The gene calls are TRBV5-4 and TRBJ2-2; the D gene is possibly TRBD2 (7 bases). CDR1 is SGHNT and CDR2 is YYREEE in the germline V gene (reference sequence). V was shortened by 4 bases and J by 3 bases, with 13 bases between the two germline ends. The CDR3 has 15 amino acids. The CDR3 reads CASSLGAGDTGELFF. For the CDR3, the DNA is TGTGCCAGCAGCCTGGGGGCGGGGGACACCGGGGAGCTGTTTTTT. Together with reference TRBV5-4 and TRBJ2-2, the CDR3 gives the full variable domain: ETGVTQSPTHLIKTRGQQVTLRCSSQSGHNTVSWYQQALGQGPQFIFQYYREEENGRGNFPPRFSGLQFPNYSSELNVNALELDDSALYLCASSLGAGDTGELFFGEGSRLTVL.

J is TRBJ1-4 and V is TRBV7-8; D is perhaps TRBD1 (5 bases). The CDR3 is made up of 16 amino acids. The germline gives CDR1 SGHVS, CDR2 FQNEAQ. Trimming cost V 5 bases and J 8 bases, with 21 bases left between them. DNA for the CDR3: TGTGCCAGCAGCAACGGGGGAGGGGACGGGCAGGAAAAACTGTTTTTT. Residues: CASSNGGGDGQEKLFF.

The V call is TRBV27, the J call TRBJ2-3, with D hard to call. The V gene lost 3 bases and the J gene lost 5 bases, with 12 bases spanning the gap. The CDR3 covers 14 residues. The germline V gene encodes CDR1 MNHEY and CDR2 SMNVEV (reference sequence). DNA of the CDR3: TGTGCCAGCAGTTTTACCGTCCCGAGAGATACGCAGTATTTT. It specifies CASSFTVPRDTQYF.

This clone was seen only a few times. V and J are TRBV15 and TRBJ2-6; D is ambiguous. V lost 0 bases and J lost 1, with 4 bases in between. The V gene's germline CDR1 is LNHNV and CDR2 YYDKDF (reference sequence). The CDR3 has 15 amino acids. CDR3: CATSRDQSGANVLTF. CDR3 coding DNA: TGTGCCACCAGCAGAGATCAGTCTGGGGCCAACGTCCTGACTTTC.